This record covers a single TCR beta chain. The target antigen is unknown. These data come from a study of cytomegalovirus exposure and HLA in healthy donors. As for the study in general: Falling in the Caucasian-associated ancestry cluster were 81% of 350 to 400 genotyped donors. Study results and limitations: In vitro checks showed that three CMV-associated chains really do target CMV antigens.

The CDR3 has 13 amino acids. In the PCR, 60 Vbeta and 13 Jbeta primers were used. Under the authors' procedure: Unique TCR beta chains numbered about 80 million in a later analysis, with roughly 9.9 million shared. Assay used: immunoSEQ multiplex PCR; TCRdb lists only in-frame clones, some missing. D and trimming come from the DNA, and the V and J calls and clone size come from that table. In the table there are about 190,000 clones, 84% of which are singletons. Sequencing was performed on PBMCs. The TCR comes from a woman in her forties or fifties in good health and CMV-seropositive. The chain couples TRBV21-1 to TRBJ2-1; whether TRBD1, the table's D call, matches the DNA was not checked. TRBV21-1 is assigned pseudogene status. The CDR3 nucleotides read TGTGCCAGAAAAGGGGGTCCGTACAATGAGCAGTTCTTC. Translation gives CARKGGPYNEQFF.